The next 21 T cell receptor beta chains were all read from a single sample in a study of immune evolution from preneoplasia to lung adenocarcinoma. Assay: immunoSEQ multiplex PCR; the TCRdb copy retains only in-frame clones and omits some. The data hold more than 3,500 clones, with about 84% observed a single time. Sequenced material: FFPE lung adenocarcinoma in situ tissue. The receptors derive from a person aged 65-85 years with lung adenocarcinoma.

V usage is TRBV19 and J usage is TRBJ2-5, with 12 bases fitting TRBD2. Germline V lookup: CDR1 LNHDA, CDR2 SQIVND (reference sequence). CDR3 length equals 19 residues. The V gene end was trimmed by 4 bases and the J gene end by 5 bases; junction bases not matched to a gene: 17. The CDR3 spells CASSKRLAGVGPTVETQYF. CDR3 DNA: TGTGCCAGTAGTAAACGACTAGCGGGAGTTGGGCCGACAGTGGAGACCCAGTACTTC.

This chain links TRBV11-2 with TRBJ1-2, with D possibly TRBD1 on 6 matching bases. Germline CDR1 reads SGHAT; CDR2 reads FQNNGV. V lost 4 bases and J lost 4, with 7 bases in between. The CDR3 has 12 amino acids. The CDR3: CASSSGAYGYTF. The CDR3, as DNA: TGTGCCAGCAGCTCAGGGGCCTATGGCTACACCTTC.

This clone has only a few counts. The chain links TRBV9 to TRBJ1-2; 7 nucleotides line up with TRBD1. V lost 2 bases, J lost 6 bases, and 4 bases stayed unmatched. The germline CDR1 and CDR2 sequences are SGDLS and YYNGEE. The CDR3 loop spans 13 amino acids. The CDR3 sequence is CASSVGQRNGYTF. CDR3 nucleotides: TGTGCCAGCAGCGTGGGACAGAGGAATGGCTACACCTTC.

The chain is built from TRBV7-2 and TRBJ2-5, with 7 bases fitting TRBD2. The CDR3 extends over 16 amino acids. V gave up 5 bases and J gave up 5 bases; unmatched junction bases: 14. CDR1 is SGHTA and CDR2 is FQGNSA in the germline V gene. The CDR3 loop is CASSTQAGLLRETQYF. The DNA of the CDR3 is TGTGCCAGCAGCACACAAGCGGGACTGCTTCGGGAGACCCAGTACTTC.

This chain connects TRBV16 to TRBJ2-2; D tentatively reads TRBD1 or TRBD2 (5 bases each). Germline CDR1 KGHSY, CDR2 FQNENV. The V end was cut by 4 bases, the J end by 3 bases, with 9 bases between. The CDR3 spans 14 residues. The CDR3 DNA reads TGTGCCAGCAGCCGGGACGGATACACCGGGGAGCTGTTTTTT. Amino acids: CASSRDGYTGELFF. Together with reference TRBV16 and TRBJ2-2, the CDR3 gives the full variable domain: GEEVAQTPKHLVRGEGQKAKLYCAPIKGHSYVFWYQQVLKNEFKFLISFQNENVFDETGMPKERFSAKCLPNSPCSLEIQATKLEDSAVYFCASSRDGYTGELFFGEGSRLTVL.

The rearrangement joins TRBV15 to TRBJ1-5; D not resolved. This CDR3 has 13 residues. The germline V and J ends were trimmed by 0 bases and 6 bases, with 6 bases remaining between them. CDR1 LNHNV and CDR2 YYDKDF come from the germline V gene (reference sequence). CDR3 in amino acids: CATSREISQPQHF. The CDR3 DNA follows: TGTGCCACCAGCAGAGAGATCTCTCAGCCCCAGCATTTT.

The J gene is TRBJ1-4, the V gene TRBV14; D may be TRBD1 (6 bases). The CDR3 has 18 residues. Germline loops: CDR1 SGHDN, CDR2 FVKESK. V was cut by 4 bases and J by 0 bases, with 18 bases left in between. Written as DNA, the CDR3 is TGTGCCAGCAGCCGACGGAGGGGGGGTTGGTCAACTAATGAAAAACTGTTTTTT. It translates to CASSRRRGGWSTNEKLFF.

The rearrangement links TRBV14 to TRBJ2-3, with D perhaps matching TRBD2 (5 bases). Germline CDR1 is SGHDN and CDR2 is FVKESK. This CDR3 has 19 amino acids. Trimming removed 1 base from V and 2 bases from J, with 22 bases in between. As DNA, the CDR3 is TGTGCCAGCAGCCAAGTTTTTGGACTCGGAGATCAGTACACAGATACGCAGTATTTT. Translated, it gives CASSQVFGLGDQYTDTQYF.

V is TRBV25-1 and J is TRBJ2-7, with 9 bases aligning to TRBD2. Germline V gene data show CDR1 as MGHDK and CDR2 as SYGVNS. The CDR3 has 14 residues. With V trimmed by 5 bases and J by 4 bases, 6 bases remained unmatched. CDR3 residues: CASSRREGPYEQYF. The CDR3 DNA follows: TGTGCCAGCAGTCGGCGGGAGGGGCCGTACGAGCAGTACTTC.

V and J are TRBV18 and TRBJ1-2, with no clear D. Deletions cut 0 bases from V and 0 bases from J, with 14 bases between. This CDR3 is built from 17 residues. Germline CDR1 reads KGHSH; CDR2 reads LQKENI. The CDR3 DNA follows: TGTGCCAGCTCACCACCGAGCATCTCGGCCGCTAACTATGGCTACACCTTC. Amino acids: CASSPPSISAANYGYTF.

V and J are TRBV28 and TRBJ1-1; D remains ambiguous. Trimming pared 6 bases from V and 0 bases from J, leaving 8 bases between. CDR3 size: 13 residues. CDR1 is MDHEN and CDR2 is SYDVKM in the germline V gene. CDR3 DNA: TGTGCCAGCAGCCAAACAATGAACACTGAAGCTTTCTTT. Translated: CASSQTMNTEAFF. Looking up the rest from reference TRBV28 and TRBJ1-1 gives the full variable domain: DVKVTQSSRYLVKRTGEKVFLECVQDMDHENMFWYRQDPGLGLRLIYFSYDVKMKEKGDIPEGYSVSREKKERFSLILESASTNQTSMYLCASSQTMNTEAFFGQGTRLTVV.

V gene TRBV7-9 combines with J gene TRBJ1-2; tentative D call: TRBD1 (5 bases). This CDR3 is 16 amino acids long. Germline V CDR1 and CDR2: SEHNR, FQNEAQ (reference sequence). V lost 0 bases to trimming and J lost 7 bases, with 18 bases between them. The CDR3 DNA follows: TGTGCCAGCAGCTTAGCTTTAGGGTTTGGGGCTGCTGGCTACACCTTC. It yields the protein CASSLALGFGAAGYTF. Full variable domain (rest looked up from reference TRBV7-9 and TRBJ1-2): DTGVSQNPRHKITKRGQNVTFRCDPISEHNRLYWYRQTLGQGPEFLTYFQNEAQLEKSRLLSDRFSAERPKGSFSTLEIQRTEQGDSAMYLCASSLALGFGAAGYTFGSGTRLTVV.

This sequence joins TRBV11-2 and TRBJ2-1; tentatively, D is TRBD2 (6 bases). Trimming removed 1 base from V and 10 bases from J, with 11 bases in between. The CDR3 runs to 13 residues. Germline lookup yields CDR1 SGHAT and CDR2 FQNNGV. The CDR3 is CASSLVGAGEQFF. Here the CDR3 DNA reads TGTGCCAGCAGCTTAGTGGGCGCGGGGGAGCAGTTCTTC. Looking up the rest from reference TRBV11-2 and TRBJ2-1 gives the full variable domain: EAGVAQSPRYKIIEKRQSVAFWCNPISGHATLYWYQQILGQGPKLLIQFQNNGVVDDSQLPKDRFSAERLKGVDSTLKIQPAKLEDSAVYLCASSLVGAGEQFFGPGTRLTVL.

V is TRBV11-3 and J is TRBJ1-2; the D is unclear. Trimming shortened V by 1 base and J by 3 bases, and 15 bases separated the two germline ends. The CDR3 loop spans 16 amino acids. Looked up from germline, CDR1 is SGHNT and CDR2 is YENEEA. CDR3 DNA sequence: TGTGCCAGCAGCTTAGTGGTTATAGAGGGAGACTATGGCTACACCTTC. Translation: CASSLVVIEGDYGYTF.

Comment on this clone: The junction departs from germline at one end; a sequencing error may be responsible. The chain has TRBV5-1 and TRBJ2-7; TRBD1 matches at 10 bases. The CDR3 is 13 residues long. The germline gives CDR1 SGHRS, CDR2 YFSETQ. The CDR3 DNA sequence: TGCGCCAGCAGCTTGGGGGCGGGACAGGGGTACATCTTC. This gives the protein CASSLGAGQGYIF.

The V call is TRBV9, the J call TRBJ2-5; 8 bases align to TRBD1. Looked up from germline, CDR1 is SGDLS and CDR2 is YYNGEE. V gave up 0 bases and J gave up 5 bases; unmatched junction bases: 3. This CDR3 contains 14 residues. CDR3 DNA sequence: TGTGCCAGCAGCGTAGCAGGGGGCCTGGAGACCCAGTACTTC. This encodes CASSVAGGLETQYF.

This chain joins TRBV6-4 and TRBJ2-3; D is possibly TRBD2 (6 bases). Germline V CDR1 and CDR2: MRHNA, SNTAGT. The V gene lost 2 bases and the J gene lost 0 bases, with 9 bases spanning the gap. This CDR3 region has 15 residues. For the CDR3, the DNA is TGTGCCAGCAGTGACGGAGGGAGTAGCACAGATACGCAGTATTTT. It codes for CASSDGGSSTDTQYF.

This clone appeared a single time. The chain is built from TRBV7-8 and TRBJ1-4, with a weak D call TRBD1 (5 bases). The V and J ends lost 4 bases and 8 bases respectively, with 23 bases between them. CDR3 size: 17 residues. Germline-derived CDR1 and CDR2 are SGHVS and FQNEAQ. The CDR3 DNA reads as TGTGCCAGCAGCTCCAGCCGGACGGGGGTGAATTTCGAAAAACTGTTTTTT. It codes for CASSSSRTGVNFEKLFF.

The chain uses TRBV30 and TRBJ1-3; D is uncertain. Trimming took 4 bases from V and 3 from J, leaving 10 bases between them. The CDR3 is 13 residues long. CDR1 GTSNPN and CDR2 SVGIG come from the germline V gene (reference sequence). CDR3 region: CAWIGQLGNTIYF. Here the CDR3 DNA reads TGTGCCTGGATAGGCCAGCTTGGAAACACCATATATTTT.

The table lists this clone with a few counts. This chain uses TRBV28 with TRBJ2-1; D not certain. The CDR3 extends over 15 amino acids. Germline-derived CDR1 and CDR2 are MDHEN and SYDVKM. Trimming stripped 2 bases from V and 9 bases from J, with 17 bases between. The CDR3 loop is CASSLVGPSNFEQFF. The CDR3 DNA follows: TGTGCCAGCAGTTTAGTCGGTCCCTCTAACTTTGAGCAGTTCTTC. The complete variable domain, with remaining parts taken from reference TRBV28 and TRBJ2-1, reads DVKVTQSSRYLVKRTGEKVFLECVQDMDHENMFWYRQDPGLGLRLIYFSYDVKMKEKGDIPEGYSVSREKKERFSLILESASTNQTSMYLCASSLVGPSNFEQFFGPGTRLTVL.

The chain joins TRBV4-1 to TRBJ1-6, with a weak D call TRBD1 (5 bases). The germline V and J ends were trimmed by 3 bases and 6 bases, with 15 bases remaining between them. This CDR3 contains 16 residues. Per the germline V gene, CDR1 is MGHRA and CDR2 is YSYEKL. CDR3 coding DNA: TGCGCCAGCAGCCAGTGGGCCGGGGGTGGTAATTCACCCCTCCACTTT. Amino acid sequence: CASSQWAGGGNSPLHF.